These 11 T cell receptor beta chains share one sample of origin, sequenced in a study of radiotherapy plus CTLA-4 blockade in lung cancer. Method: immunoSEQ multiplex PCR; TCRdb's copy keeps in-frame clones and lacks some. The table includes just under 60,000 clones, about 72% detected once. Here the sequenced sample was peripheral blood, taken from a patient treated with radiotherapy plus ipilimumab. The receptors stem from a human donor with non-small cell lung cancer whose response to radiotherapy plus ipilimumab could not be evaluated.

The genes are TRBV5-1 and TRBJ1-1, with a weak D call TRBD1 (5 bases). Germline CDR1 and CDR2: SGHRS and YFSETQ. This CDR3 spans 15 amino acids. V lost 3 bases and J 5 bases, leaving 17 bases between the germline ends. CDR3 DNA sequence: TGCGCCAGCAGCTCGGACGCGGGGCGGGAAACTGAAGCTTTCTTT. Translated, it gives CASSSDAGRETEAFF. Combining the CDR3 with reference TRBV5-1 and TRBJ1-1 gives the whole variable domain KAGVTQTPRYLIKTRGQQVTLSCSPISGHRSVSWYQQTPGQGLQFLFEYFSETQRNKGNFPGRFSGRQFSNSRSEMNVSTLELGDSALYLCASSSDAGRETEAFFGQGTRLTVV.

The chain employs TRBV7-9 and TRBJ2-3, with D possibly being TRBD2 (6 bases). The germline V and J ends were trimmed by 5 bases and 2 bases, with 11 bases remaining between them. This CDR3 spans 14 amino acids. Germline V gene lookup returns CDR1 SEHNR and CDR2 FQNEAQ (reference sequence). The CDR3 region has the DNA TGTGCCAGCAGCATCCGACTAGTCACAGATACGCAGTATTTT. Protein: CASSIRLVTDTQYF.

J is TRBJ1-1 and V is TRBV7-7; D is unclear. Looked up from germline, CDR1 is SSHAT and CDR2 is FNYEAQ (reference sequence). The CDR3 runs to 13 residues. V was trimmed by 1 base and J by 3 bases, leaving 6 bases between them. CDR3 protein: CASSLDLDTEAFF. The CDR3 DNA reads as TGTGCCAGCAGCTTAGACTTGGACACTGAAGCTTTCTTT.

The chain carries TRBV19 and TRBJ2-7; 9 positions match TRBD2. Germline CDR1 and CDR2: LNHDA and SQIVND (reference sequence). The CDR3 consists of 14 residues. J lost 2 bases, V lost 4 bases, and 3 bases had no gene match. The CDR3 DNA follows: TGTGCCAGTAGTACTAGCGGGATCACCTACGAGCAGTACTTC. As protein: CASSTSGITYEQYF.

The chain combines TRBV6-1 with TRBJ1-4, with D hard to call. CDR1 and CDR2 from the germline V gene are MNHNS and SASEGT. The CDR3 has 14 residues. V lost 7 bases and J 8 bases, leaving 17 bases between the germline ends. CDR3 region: CASILPGRREKLFF. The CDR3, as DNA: TGTGCCAGCATTCTCCCGGGGAGGAGGGAAAAACTGTTTTTT.

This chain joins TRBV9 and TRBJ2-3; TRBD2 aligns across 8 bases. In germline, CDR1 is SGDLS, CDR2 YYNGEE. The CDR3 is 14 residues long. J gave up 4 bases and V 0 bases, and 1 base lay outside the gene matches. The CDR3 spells CASSVELAADTQYF. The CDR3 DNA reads TGTGCCAGCAGCGTAGAACTAGCGGCAGATACGCAGTATTTT.

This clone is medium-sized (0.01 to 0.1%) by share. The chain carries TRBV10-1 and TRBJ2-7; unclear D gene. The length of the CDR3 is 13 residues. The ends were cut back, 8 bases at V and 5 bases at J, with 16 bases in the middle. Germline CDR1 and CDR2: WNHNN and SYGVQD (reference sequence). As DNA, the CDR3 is TGCGCCAGCTCACCAGGCCTAACCCACGAGCAGTACTTC. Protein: CASSPGLTHEQYF.

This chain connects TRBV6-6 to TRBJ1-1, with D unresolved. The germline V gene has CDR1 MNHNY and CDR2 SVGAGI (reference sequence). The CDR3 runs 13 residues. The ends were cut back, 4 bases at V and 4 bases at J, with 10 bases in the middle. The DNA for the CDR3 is TGTGCCAGCAGTTTGGGCCTGGGCACTGAAGCTTTCTTT. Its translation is CASSLGLGTEAFF.

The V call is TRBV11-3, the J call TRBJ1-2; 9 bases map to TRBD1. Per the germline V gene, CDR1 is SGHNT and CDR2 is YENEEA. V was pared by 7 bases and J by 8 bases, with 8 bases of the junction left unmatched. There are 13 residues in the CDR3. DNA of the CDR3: TGTGCCAGCACGACACAGGGGGCGAGGGGCTACACCTTC. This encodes CASTTQGARGYTF.

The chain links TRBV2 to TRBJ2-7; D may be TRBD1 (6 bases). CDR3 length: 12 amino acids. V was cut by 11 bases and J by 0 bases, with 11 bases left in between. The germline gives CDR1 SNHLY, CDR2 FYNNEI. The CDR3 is CARGDTSYEQYF. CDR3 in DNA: TGTGCCCGAGGGGACACCTCCTACGAGCAGTACTTC. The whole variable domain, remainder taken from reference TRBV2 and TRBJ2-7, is EPEVTQTPSHQVTQMGQEVILRCVPISNHLYFYWYRQILGQKVEFLVSFYNNEISEKSEIFDDQFSVERPDGSNFTLKIRSTKLEDSAMYFCARGDTSYEQYFGPGTRLTVT.

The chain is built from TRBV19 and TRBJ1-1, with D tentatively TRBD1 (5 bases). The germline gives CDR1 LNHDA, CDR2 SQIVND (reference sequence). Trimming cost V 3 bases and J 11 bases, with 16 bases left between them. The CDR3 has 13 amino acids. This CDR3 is CASSISREEAAFF. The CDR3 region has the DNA TGTGCCAGTAGTATTTCCAGGGAGGAAGCTGCTTTCTTT.